In its sample, the clone carrying this TCR beta chain was seen many times. Libraries of TCR beta came from iRepertoire HTBI primers plus Arm-PCR of CDR3 regions. TCRdb independently ran MiXCR on the multiplex PCR reads; one entry per CDR3 protein. This sample has 500,000 or so distinct CDR3 sequences, with about 16% found just once. This specimen comes from a study of regulatory T cells in long-lasting Graves disease. The time point was: newly diagnosed GD, antithyroid drugs for less than 3 months. Extracted RNA from PBMCs served as the source of the TCR library. The CDR3 extends over 15 amino acids. Trimming cost V 4 bases and J 7 bases; bases outside gene matches: 5. These data were also reused for a study on T cells in Graves' hyperthyroidism and ophthalmopathy. That paper states: A model of 13 V-J pairs discriminated ophthalmopathy from stable hyperthyroidism.

Sequences were derived from peripheral blood mononuclear cells (PBMCs), sampled at new diagnosis, from a patient treated with antithyroid drugs. This clonotype was obtained from a woman in her forties or fifties with Graves disease. The rearrangement links TRBV12-3 or TRBV12-4 to TRBJ2-1; 12 bases fit TRBD2. CDR3 region: CASSSSGGAMNEQFF. The DNA for the CDR3 is TGTGCCAGCAGTTCTAGCGGGGGGGCCATGAATGAGCAGTTCTTC.